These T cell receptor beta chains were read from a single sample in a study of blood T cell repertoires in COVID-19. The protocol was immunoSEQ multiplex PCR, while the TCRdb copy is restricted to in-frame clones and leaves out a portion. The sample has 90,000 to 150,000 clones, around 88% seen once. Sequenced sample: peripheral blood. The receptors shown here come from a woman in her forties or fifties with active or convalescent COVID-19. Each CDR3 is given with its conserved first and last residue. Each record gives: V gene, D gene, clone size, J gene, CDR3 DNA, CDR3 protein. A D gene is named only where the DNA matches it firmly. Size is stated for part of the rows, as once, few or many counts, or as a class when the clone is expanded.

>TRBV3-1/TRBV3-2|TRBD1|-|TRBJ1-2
TGTGCCAGCAGCCAAGGTGCAGGGGGGCTAGGCTACACCTTC
CASSQGAGGLGYTF
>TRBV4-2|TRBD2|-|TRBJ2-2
TGTGCCAGCAGCCCGTCGAGCGGGAGGGTTACCGGGGAGCTGTTTTTT
CASSPSSGRVTGELFF
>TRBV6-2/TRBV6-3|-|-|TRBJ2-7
TGTGCCAGCAGTTGGGCCCAGGGTCATCAGTACTTC
CASSWAQGHQYF
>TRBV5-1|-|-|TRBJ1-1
TGCGCCAGCAGCTTGGGGGGGCTCCTGAACACTGAAGCTTTCTTT
CASSLGGLLNTEAFF
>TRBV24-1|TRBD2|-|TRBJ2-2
TGTGCCACCAGTGACGAGGGACTAGCGGGACGCGGGGAGCTGTTTTTT
CATSDEGLAGRGELFF
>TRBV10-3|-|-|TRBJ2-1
TGTGCCATCAAGGACAGTGCCGGGTACAATGAGCAGTTCTTC
CAIKDSAGYNEQFF
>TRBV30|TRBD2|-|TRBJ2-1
TGTGCCTGGAGTCCCTGGGGACTAGCGGTATCCTACAATGAGCAGTTCTTC
CAWSPWGLAVSYNEQFF
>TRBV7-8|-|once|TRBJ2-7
TGTGCCAGCCATTCCCGGGGGATCCTCTCCTACGAGCAGTACTTC
CASHSRGILSYEQYF
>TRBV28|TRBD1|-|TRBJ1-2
TGTGCCAGCAGCCCGGACAGGGTGGGTGGCTACACCTTC
CASSPDRVGGYTF
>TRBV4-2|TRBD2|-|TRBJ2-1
TGTGCCAGCAGCCGAGGGACTAGCGGGACGTACAATGAGCAGTTCTTC
CASSRGTSGTYNEQFF
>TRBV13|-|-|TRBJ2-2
TGTGCCAGCAGCTTAGGAGGGACAATTGTTCCCGGGGAGCTGTTTTTT
CASSLGGTIVPGELFF
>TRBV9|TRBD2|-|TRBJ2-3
TGTGCCAGCAGCAACAGCGGGAGGCTGAGCTCAGATACGCAGTATTTT
CASSNSGRLSSDTQYF
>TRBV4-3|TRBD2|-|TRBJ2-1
TGCGCCAGCAGCCGGACCCTTAGCGGGAGTTCCTACAATGAGCAGTTCTTC
CASSRTLSGSSYNEQFF
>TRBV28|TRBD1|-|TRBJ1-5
TGTGCCAGCAGTACCACCAGGGGGCATGGCAATCAGCCCCAGCATTTT
CASSTTRGHGNQPQHF
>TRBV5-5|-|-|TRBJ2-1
TGTGCCAGCAGCTTGAGGTTTGGGGCTTACAATGAGCAGTTCTTC
CASSLRFGAYNEQFF
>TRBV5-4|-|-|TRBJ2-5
TGTGCCAGCAGCTTTGCAGGTCGGGAGACCCAGTACTTC
CASSFAGRETQYF
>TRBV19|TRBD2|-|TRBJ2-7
TGTGCCAGTAGTCGCACTAGCGGGAGCTCCTACGAGCAGTACTTC
CASSRTSGSSYEQYF
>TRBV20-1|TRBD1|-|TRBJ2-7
TGCAGTGCTAGTCCCACAGGGGCTAAAGAGCAGTACTTC
CSASPTGAKEQYF
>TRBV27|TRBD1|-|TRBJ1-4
TGTGCCAGCAGCAACGGACAGGGAAGGGTTTTTGAAAAACTGTTTTTT
CASSNGQGRVFEKLFF
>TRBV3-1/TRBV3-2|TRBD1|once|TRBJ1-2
TGTGCCAGCAGCCAAGAAAGACAGGGGGGCTACACCTTC
CASSQERQGGYTF
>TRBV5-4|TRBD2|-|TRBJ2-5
TGTGCCAGCAGCCCTAGGGGCGGGAGGCTCCAAGAGACCCAGTACTTC
CASSPRGGRLQETQYF
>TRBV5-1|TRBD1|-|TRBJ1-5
TGCGCCAGCAGCCTGACAGGGGGGGTCAATCAGCCCCAGCATTTT
CASSLTGGVNQPQHF
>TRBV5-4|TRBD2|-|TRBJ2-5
TGTGCCAGCAGCTTGGAGCTAGCGGACCAAGAGACCCAGTACTTC
CASSLELADQETQYF
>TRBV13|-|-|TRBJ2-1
TGTGCCAGCAGCGCCCCCTTATCAGAGTTGGGGGGTTACAATGAGCAGTTCTTC
CASSAPLSELGGYNEQFF
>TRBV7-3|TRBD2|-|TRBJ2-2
TGTGCCAGCAGCCCCTCAGCGGGAGACACCGGGGAGCTGTTTTTT
CASSPSAGDTGELFF
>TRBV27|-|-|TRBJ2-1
TGTGCCAGCAGTTTAGGCGCAGGGGACAATGAGCAGTTCTTC
CASSLGAGDNEQFF
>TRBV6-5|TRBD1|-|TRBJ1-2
TGTGCCAGCAGTTCCGGGACAGGGAGATATGGCTACACCTTC
CASSSGTGRYGYTF
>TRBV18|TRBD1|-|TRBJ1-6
TGTGCCAGCTCACCTACAGGGGGGAACAATTCACCCCTCCACTTT
CASSPTGGNNSPLHF
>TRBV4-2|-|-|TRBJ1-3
TGTGCCAGCAGCCCAGGAATGTCCACCGCCATATATTTT
CASSPGMSTAIYF
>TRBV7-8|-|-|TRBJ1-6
TGTGCCAGCAGCTTAGGGGCGGCGGGAATCGACAGTTCACCCCTCCACTTT
CASSLGAAGIDSSPLHF
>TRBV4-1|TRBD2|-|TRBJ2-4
TGCGCCAGCAGCCAAGATAGGACTAGCGGGACCCGGGGCATTCAGTACTTC
CASSQDRTSGTRGIQYF
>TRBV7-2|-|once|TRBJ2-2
TGTGCCAGCAGTCCGTTCGGCAGGGACACCGGGGAGCTGTTTTTT
CASSPFGRDTGELFF
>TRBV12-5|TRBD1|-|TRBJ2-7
TGTGCTAGTGGTTTGACCGGGACAGGCTCCTACGAGCAGTACTTC
CASGLTGTGSYEQYF
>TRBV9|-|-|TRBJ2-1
TGTGCCAGCAGCCTGTTGGGGGGCTCCTACAATGAGCAGTTCTTC
CASSLLGGSYNEQFF
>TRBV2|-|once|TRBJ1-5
TGTGCCAGCCAGGGCGGCGGCAATCAGCCCCAGCATTTT
CASQGGGNQPQHF